The source of this TCR beta chain is a study of stem cell transplantation in POMP-related autoinflammatory disease. This clone appeared a few times. The germline V gene encodes CDR1 SGHAT and CDR2 FQNNGV. Trimming shortened V by 1 base and J by 4 bases, and 10 bases separated the two germline ends. This CDR3 is 15 amino acids long. The data were produced by immunoSEQ multiplex PCR, yet TCRdb's version contains in-frame clones alone and is incomplete. The data contain tens of thousands of clones, roughly 93% of them seen just once; the ten biggest clones take up about 0.66%. The chain employs TRBV11-2 and TRBJ1-4; no definite D call. The sample in question was CD4+ T cells from PBMCs, obtained after stem cell transplantation. This TCR was recovered from a human patient with POMP-related autoinflammation and immune dysregulation (PRAID). Some T cells may be graft donor cells. This CDR3 is CASSLVRAFNEKLFF. Written as DNA, the CDR3 is TGTGCCAGCAGCTTAGTCCGGGCCTTTAATGAAAAACTGTTTTTT.